Listed here is a single T cell receptor beta chain. Its antigen is currently unknown. The sample comes from a study of cytomegalovirus exposure and HLA in healthy donors. Looking at the study overall: The 110 or so validation repertoires were produced on the same platform as the 550 to 700 repertoires of the first cohort. This was reported in a later analysis. Notes on the study in general: According to the study, about 180 TCR beta chains were cytomegalovirus-associated. The tendency of first-cohort TCR clusters to co-occur in the approximately 110 validation repertoires was identified by a subsequent analysis.

V was clipped by 10 bases and J by 2 bases; unmatched bases: 11. Germline loops: CDR1 MGHDK, CDR2 SYGVNS. The CDR3 contains 14 residues. Separate from the roughly 630-subject first cohort was the roughly 120-subject validation cohort, to which the donors belonged. The repertoire was sequenced with immunoSEQ multiplex PCR; TCRdb's copy has only in-frame clones and lacks some. The sample shows 130,000 or so clones, 85% to 90% of them seen only once. This sequence originates from a woman in her twenties or thirties in good health and CMV-seropositive. The sample comprised PBMCs. V usage is TRBV25-1 and J usage is TRBJ2-7; 7 bases match TRBD2. The CDR3 nucleotides are TGTGCCACCAAGGGAGGGGCAAAAGCCTACGAGCAGTACTTC. Translated: CATKGGAKAYEQYF.